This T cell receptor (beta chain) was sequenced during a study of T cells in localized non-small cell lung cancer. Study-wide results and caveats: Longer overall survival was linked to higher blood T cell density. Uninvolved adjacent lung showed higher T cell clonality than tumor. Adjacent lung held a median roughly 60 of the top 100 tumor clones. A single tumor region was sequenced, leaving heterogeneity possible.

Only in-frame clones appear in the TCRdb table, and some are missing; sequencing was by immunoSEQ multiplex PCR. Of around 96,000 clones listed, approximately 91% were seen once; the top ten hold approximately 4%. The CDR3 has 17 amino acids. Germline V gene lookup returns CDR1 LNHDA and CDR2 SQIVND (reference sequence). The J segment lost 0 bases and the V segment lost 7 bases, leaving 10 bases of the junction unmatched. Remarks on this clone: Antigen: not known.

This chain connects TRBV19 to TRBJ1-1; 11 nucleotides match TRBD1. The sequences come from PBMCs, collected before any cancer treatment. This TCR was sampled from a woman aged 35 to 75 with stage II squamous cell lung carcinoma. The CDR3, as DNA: TGTGCCAGTAAATTCATAAGGACAGGGGGCTTGAACACTGAAGCTTTCTTT. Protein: CASKFIRTGGLNTEAFF. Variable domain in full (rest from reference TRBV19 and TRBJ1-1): DGGITQSPKYLFRKEGQNVTLSCEQNLNHDAMYWYRQDPGQGLRLIYYSQIVNDFQKGDIAEGYSVSREKKESFPLTVTSAQKNPTAFYLCASKFIRTGGLNTEAFFGQGTRLTVV.